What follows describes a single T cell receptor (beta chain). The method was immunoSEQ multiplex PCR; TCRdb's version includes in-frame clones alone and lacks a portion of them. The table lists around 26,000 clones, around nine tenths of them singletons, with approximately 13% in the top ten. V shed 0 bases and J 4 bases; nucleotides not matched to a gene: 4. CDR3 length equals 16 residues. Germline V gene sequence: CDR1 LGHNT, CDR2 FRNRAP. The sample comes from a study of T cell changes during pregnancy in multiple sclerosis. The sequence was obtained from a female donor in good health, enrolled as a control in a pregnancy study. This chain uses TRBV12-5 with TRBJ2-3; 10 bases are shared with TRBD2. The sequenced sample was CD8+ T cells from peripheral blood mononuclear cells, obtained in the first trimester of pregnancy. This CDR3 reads CASGLVGSGGADTQYF. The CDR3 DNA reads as TGTGCTAGTGGTTTGGTAGGCAGCGGGGGGGCAGATACGCAGTATTTT.